This passage covers 20 T cell receptor beta chains from one sample sequenced in a study of glioma-infiltrating T cells after dendritic cell vaccination. Some clones are missing from TCRdb's copy, which holds only in-frame ones; the method was immunoSEQ multiplex PCR. The sample consists of 100,000 or so clones, 85% to 90% of them appearing once. Indicated time point: after dendritic cell vaccination, including at tumor progression/relapse. This specimen was blood, taken after dendritic cell vaccination. These receptors were obtained from a human donor with glioblastoma.

The rearrangement uses TRBV6-6 and TRBJ2-7; D is possibly TRBD2 (5 bases). Germline CDR1 reads MNHNY; CDR2 reads SVGAGI (reference sequence). Between the trimmed V and J ends, which lost 4 bases and 4 bases, there was a span of 14 bases. This CDR3 spans 14 amino acids. For the CDR3, the DNA is TGTGCCAGCAGTTCTGTCAGCGCGGGTTACGAGCAGTACTTC. Translated, it gives CASSSVSAGYEQYF.

The rearrangement links TRBV4-1 to TRBJ1-5, with 7 bases identical to TRBD1. CDR3 length: 17 residues. V lost 0 bases to trimming and J lost 3 bases; unmatched junction nucleotides: 8. Germline V gives CDR1 MGHRA, CDR2 YSYEKL. CDR3 sequence: CASSQDLGRGVNQPQHF. The CDR3 DNA reads TGCGCCAGCAGCCAAGATTTAGGCAGGGGGGTCAATCAGCCCCAGCATTTT.

This chain joins TRBV4-1 and TRBJ2-2; D may be TRBD1 (6 bases). The CDR3 loop spans 16 amino acids. V shed 4 bases and J shed 8 bases, with 20 bases lying between them. Germline loops: CDR1 MGHRA, CDR2 YSYEKL. This chain's CDR3 is CASSPNRDNRRGELFF. Written as DNA, the CDR3 is TGCGCCAGCAGCCCGAACCGGGACAACCGAAGAGGGGAGCTGTTTTTT.

This clone was counted a single time. The chain has TRBV2 and TRBJ1-4; 9 positions match TRBD1. The length of the CDR3 is 14 residues. Looked up from germline, CDR1 is SNHLY and CDR2 is FYNNEI. V lost 6 bases to trimming and J lost 8 bases; unmatched junction nucleotides: 7. CDR3 DNA: TGTGCCAGCAGAGAGACAGGGGGGGAAGAAAAACTGTTTTTT. Translation: CASRETGGEEKLFF.

The V gene is TRBV5-1, the J gene TRBJ1-2, with TRBD1 matching over 11 bases. Trimming took 4 bases from V and 3 from J; bases not matched to a gene: 8. This CDR3 has 16 amino acids. Germline V gives CDR1 SGHRS, CDR2 YFSETQ. The CDR3 spells CASSQGDRGTYYGYTF. CDR3 bases: TGCGCCAGCAGCCAGGGGGACAGGGGGACGTACTATGGCTACACCTTC.

V usage is TRBV2 and J usage is TRBJ2-7, with D uncertain. Trimming took off 2 bases at V and 3 bases at J, with 5 bases between the two ends. Germline-derived CDR1 and CDR2 are SNHLY and FYNNEI. CDR3 length: 12 amino acids. CDR3 protein: CASSENNYEQYF. In DNA form, the CDR3 reads TGTGCCAGCAGTGAAAACAACTACGAGCAGTACTTC.

The genes are TRBV30 and TRBJ2-1, with TRBD2 as a possible D gene (5 bases). Germline values: CDR1 GTSNPN, CDR2 SVGIG (reference sequence). This CDR3 is 15 amino acids long. Trimming cost V 0 bases and J 0 bases, with 9 bases left between them. CDR3 amino acids: CAWSVRGGSYNEQFF. The CDR3 DNA reads as TGTGCCTGGAGTGTACGGGGTGGCTCCTACAATGAGCAGTTCTTC.

This clone appeared a few times. For the CDR3, the DNA is TGCGCCAGCAAACCCGTAGCGGGGTCCTACGAGCAGTACTTC. Encoded protein: CASKPVAGSYEQYF. This chain links TRBV5-1 with TRBJ2-7, with TRBD2 identical over 8 bases. The CDR3 length is 14 residues. V gave up 6 bases and J gave up 1 base; unmatched junction bases: 6. CDR1 and CDR2 from the germline V gene are SGHRS and YFSETQ.

This chain uses TRBV30 with TRBJ2-3; D perhaps matches TRBD1 (6 bases). The CDR3 has 15 amino acids. V was trimmed by 1 base and J by 8 bases, leaving 19 bases between them. Germline loops: CDR1 GTSNPN, CDR2 SVGIG (reference sequence). This CDR3 reads CAWSEIRSRGGTQYF. CDR3 bases: TGTGCCTGGAGTGAAATACGGAGTCGAGGGGGTACGCAGTATTTT.

The V and J genes are TRBV7-9 and TRBJ2-2; D unclear. Germline CDR1 is SEHNR and CDR2 is FQNEAQ (reference sequence). CDR3 size: 11 residues. V was trimmed by 5 bases and J by 8 bases, leaving 6 bases between them. The CDR3 bases are TGTGCCAGCAGCCCTAGAGGGGAGCTGTTTTTT. Protein product: CASSPRGELFF.

The sample holds a few counts of this clone. The V call is TRBV6-5, the J call TRBJ2-7, with 9 bases that match TRBD1. J lost 12 bases, V lost 6 bases, and 12 bases had no gene match. The CDR3 runs to 13 residues. Germline lookup yields CDR1 MNHEY and CDR2 SVGAGI. Here the CDR3 DNA reads TGTGCCAGCAGCCAGGGACAGGGTATTCGGTGGTACTTC. Its translation is CASSQGQGIRWYF.

The chain joins TRBV7-9 to TRBJ2-7, with D possibly TRBD2 on 5 matching bases. The CDR3 totals 14 residues. The V gene lost 5 bases and the J gene lost 2 bases, with 13 bases spanning the gap. Per the germline V gene, CDR1 is SEHNR and CDR2 is FQNEAQ (reference sequence). The CDR3 sequence: CASSRGQETYEQYF. CDR3 nucleotide sequence: TGTGCCAGCAGCCGAGGGCAGGAAACCTACGAGCAGTACTTC.

The gene calls are TRBV18 and TRBJ2-7; 10 nucleotides line up with TRBD2. Germline assignment: CDR1 KGHSH and CDR2 LQKENI. The CDR3 extends over 14 amino acids. The junction had 6 bases not matched to a gene; V was cut back by 4 bases and J by 6 bases. The CDR3 DNA sequence: TGTGCCAGCTCACGGACTAGCGGTTCCACCGAGCAGTACTTC. It yields the protein CASSRTSGSTEQYF.

The chain combines TRBV15 with TRBJ1-5; the match to TRBD1 covers 7 bases. CDR3 length: 14 residues. Germline V gene sequence: CDR1 LNHNV, CDR2 YYDKDF (reference sequence). The J segment lost 6 bases and the V segment lost 5 bases, leaving 7 bases of the junction unmatched. CDR3 sequence (DNA): TGTGCCACCAGCGCACAGGGGCTCGGTCAGCCCCAGCATTTT. Amino acid sequence: CATSAQGLGQPQHF.

The V call is TRBV27, the J call TRBJ2-3; 7 bases line up with TRBD2. The V gene's germline CDR1 is MNHEY and CDR2 SMNVEV (reference sequence). After removal of 3 bases from V and 5 bases from J, the junction contained 8 bases not matched to a gene. The CDR3 is made up of 15 amino acids. As DNA, the CDR3 is TGTGCCAGCAGTTTTACAGGACTAGGCCTAGATACGCAGTATTTT. It encodes CASSFTGLGLDTQYF.

Written as DNA, the CDR3 is TGTGCCAGCAGCTTGGGACTAGCGGGGAACCAAGAGACCCAGTACTTC. Translation: CASSLGLAGNQETQYF. The chain recombines TRBV5-4 with TRBJ2-5; 11 bases are shared with TRBD2. The length of the CDR3 is 16 residues. The V segment lost 0 bases and the J segment 0 bases; nucleotides outside the gene matches: 1. Germline V lookup: CDR1 SGHNT, CDR2 YYREEE (reference sequence).

The chain recombines TRBV11-3 with TRBJ2-5; weak D call: TRBD2 (5 bases). The CDR3 sequence is 15 residues long. The V gene's germline CDR1 is SGHNT and CDR2 YENEEA. Trimming stripped 2 bases from V and 2 bases from J, with 12 bases between. CDR3 nucleotide sequence: TGTGCCAGCAGCTTACGGCTAGCAAGGCAAGAGACCCAGTACTTC. The encoded protein is CASSLRLARQETQYF.

V usage is TRBV2 and J usage is TRBJ2-3; 9 bases map to TRBD1. Germline V CDR1 and CDR2: SNHLY, FYNNEI. The junction had 3 bases not matched to a gene; V was cut back by 5 bases and J by 0 bases. This CDR3 region has 15 residues. The DNA of the CDR3 is TGTGCCAGCAGTTACAGGGGGCAGAGCACAGATACGCAGTATTTT. It specifies CASSYRGQSTDTQYF.

This chain uses TRBV5-1 with TRBJ1-6, with 7 bases that match TRBD1. Unmatched junction bases numbered 11, after V lost 4 bases and J lost 10 bases. The CDR3 has 15 residues. Germline V lookup: CDR1 SGHRS, CDR2 YFSETQ. CDR3 nucleotide sequence: TGCGCCAGCAGCCCGGGACAGCCGGGATCCTCACCCCTCCACTTT. This gives the protein CASSPGQPGSSPLHF.

The chain links TRBV5-1 to TRBJ2-1; the match to TRBD2 covers 15 bases. Germline V gene data show CDR1 as SGHRS and CDR2 as YFSETQ. This CDR3 region has 16 residues. The ends lost 4 bases at V and 9 bases at J; junction bases unmatched: 8. In DNA, the CDR3 is TGCGCCAGCAGCCTTCGGACTAGCGGGGGGGCAAGTGAGCAGTTCTTC. Amino acid sequence: CASSLRTSGGASEQFF.